The subject of this entry is one T cell receptor beta chain. No antigen is known for it. This entry is derived from a study of T-cell memory formation after mild COVID-19. Study-level information: Largely donor-specific sequence clusters came from two donors.

Employing constant-segment primers, 5'RACE generated TCR alpha and TCR beta cDNA libraries bearing sample barcodes and UMIs. One entry per CDR3 protein results from TCRdb running MiXCR on the 5' RACE reads. This table holds roughly 600,000 distinct CDR3 sequences, 15% to 20% found once. This CDR3 region has 15 residues. V lost 5 bases, J lost 2 bases, and 7 bases stayed unmatched. Study observations and caveats: Balance between CD4 and CD8 was seen in clones contracting day 15 to 85, and a CD4+ lean was seen in later expanders. Mostly located in CM and EM were contracting CD4+ clones, with contracting CD8+ clones located in EMRA.

Sequenced input: PBMCs or a T cell subset sorted from them (not recorded which). This clonotype was obtained from an adult woman who had mild COVID-19 (a few samples of this study predate the infection). Cell type and time point are not known. V usage is TRBV12-3 or TRBV12-4 and J usage is TRBJ1-1, with TRBD1 matching over 8 bases. The CDR3 DNA reads as TGTGCCAGCAGTGGCCGGGACAGGTTAAACACTGAAGCTTTCTTT. This encodes CASSGRDRLNTEAFF.